This TCR beta chain was obtained from a study of T cell responses to AZD1222 COVID-19 vaccine. The protocol was immunoSEQ multiplex PCR, while the TCRdb copy is restricted to in-frame clones and leaves out a portion. The data hold 75,000 or so clones, with approximately 90% observed a single time. Germline assignment: CDR1 MDHEN and CDR2 SYDVKM. The junction had 4 bases not matched to a gene; V was cut back by 4 bases and J by 2 bases. CDR3 length: 14 amino acids. The chain links TRBV28 to TRBJ2-7, with 8 nucleotides matching TRBD1. Sequences were derived from peripheral blood, sampled 28 days after the second AZD1222 dose. This TCR came from an adult who received the AZD1222 COVID-19 vaccine. In DNA, the CDR3 is TGTGCCAGCAGTTGGACAGGGACACCCTACGAGCAGTACTTC. This sequence encodes CASSWTGTPYEQYF. The variable domain in full, completed from reference TRBV28 and TRBJ2-7, reads DVKVTQSSRYLVKRTGEKVFLECVQDMDHENMFWYRQDPGLGLRLIYFSYDVKMKEKGDIPEGYSVSREKKERFSLILESASTNQTSMYLCASSWTGTPYEQYFGPGTRLTVT.